This T cell receptor beta chain was captured by sequencing in a study of Ad26.COV2.S vaccination and SARS-CoV-2 variants. Treatment meaning: roughly 20 received Ad26.COV2.S at low or high dose, single or two shots; about 5 received placebo; per-sample allocation not given. The investigators took samples on day 63 after the first vaccine or placebo injection. Cohort 1b enrolled adults aged 18-55 years in Boston. Ad26.COV2.S expressed prefusion-stabilized spike from the original Wuhan strain. CDR3 length equals 17 residues. Trimming took 5 bases from V and 5 from J; bases not matched to a gene: 6. Germline CDR1 reads MNHEY; CDR2 reads SMNVEV (reference sequence). The repertoire was sequenced with immunoSEQ multiplex PCR; TCRdb's copy has only in-frame clones and lacks some. This sample has about 350,000 clones; more than 85% occur once, and the top ten carry approximately 5%.

The starting material was peripheral blood, obtained in a trial of Ad26.COV2.S vaccine versus placebo. The sequence was collected from a person aged 18 to 65 who received the Ad26.COV2.S COVID-19 vaccine or a placebo. The rearrangement joins TRBV27 to TRBJ2-2; 15 bases are shared with TRBD2. The CDR3 DNA sequence: TGTGCCAGCAGTCCAGGACTAGCGGGAGGGTGGACCGGGGAGCTGTTTTTT. It is translated as CASSPGLAGGWTGELFF.